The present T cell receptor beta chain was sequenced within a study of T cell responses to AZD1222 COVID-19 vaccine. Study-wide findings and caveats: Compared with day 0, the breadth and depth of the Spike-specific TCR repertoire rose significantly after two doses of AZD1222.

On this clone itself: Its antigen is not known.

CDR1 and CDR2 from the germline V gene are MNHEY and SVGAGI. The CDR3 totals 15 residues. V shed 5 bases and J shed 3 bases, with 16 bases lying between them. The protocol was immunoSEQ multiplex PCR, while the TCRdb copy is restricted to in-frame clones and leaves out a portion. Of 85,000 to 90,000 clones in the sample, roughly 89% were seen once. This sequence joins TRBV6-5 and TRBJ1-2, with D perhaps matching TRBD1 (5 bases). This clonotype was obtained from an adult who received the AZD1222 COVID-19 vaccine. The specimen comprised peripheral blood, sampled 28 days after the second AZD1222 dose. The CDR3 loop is CASSIRQPADYGYTF. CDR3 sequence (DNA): TGTGCCAGCAGTATTCGACAGCCGGCCGACTATGGCTACACCTTC.